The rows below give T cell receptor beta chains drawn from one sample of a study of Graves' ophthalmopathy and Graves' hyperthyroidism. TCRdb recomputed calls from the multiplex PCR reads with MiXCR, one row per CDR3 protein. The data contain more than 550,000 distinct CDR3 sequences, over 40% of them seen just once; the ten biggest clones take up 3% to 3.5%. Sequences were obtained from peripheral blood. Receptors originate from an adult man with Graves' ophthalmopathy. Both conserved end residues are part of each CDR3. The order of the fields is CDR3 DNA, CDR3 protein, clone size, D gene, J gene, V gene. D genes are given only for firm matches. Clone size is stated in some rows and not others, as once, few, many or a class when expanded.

cdr3_nt: TGCGGCTTTCACTCGGGTACAACTGAAGCTTTCTTT
cdr3_aa: CGFHSGTTEAFF
clone_size: many
d_call: -
j_call: TRBJ1-1
v_call: TRBV29-1

cdr3_nt: TGTGCCAGCAGCCAAGGGACAGGGGTTCAGCCCCAGCATTTT
cdr3_aa: CASSQGTGVQPQHF
clone_size: -
d_call: TRBD1
j_call: TRBJ1-5
v_call: TRBV12-3/TRBV12-4

cdr3_nt: TGTGCCTGGAGTGGAGGCGGGGGGGCGCAGACCCAGTACTTC
cdr3_aa: CAWSGGGGAQTQYF
clone_size: once
d_call: TRBD2
j_call: TRBJ2-5
v_call: TRBV25-1

cdr3_nt: TGCAGCGTAGAGGGGCGGACCGGGGAGCTGTTTTTT
cdr3_aa: CSVEGRTGELFF
clone_size: many
d_call: -
j_call: TRBJ2-2
v_call: TRBV29-1

cdr3_nt: TGTGCCAGCACTGGACAGGGGTCCGAGCAGTACTTC
cdr3_aa: CASTGQGSEQYF
clone_size: -
d_call: TRBD1
j_call: TRBJ2-7
v_call: TRBV2

cdr3_nt: TGCAGTCCGGGAGGGAAAACTAACTATGGCTACACCTTC
cdr3_aa: CSPGGKTNYGYTF
clone_size: -
d_call: -
j_call: TRBJ1-2
v_call: TRBV20-1

cdr3_nt: TGTGCCAGCGCGATAACCGGGGTTTTGAACACCGGGGAGCTGTTTTTT
cdr3_aa: CASAITGVLNTGELFF
clone_size: -
d_call: -
j_call: TRBJ2-2
v_call: TRBV2

cdr3_nt: TGTGCCAGCAGCCCACCCGGGACAGGGACGGGCAATCAGCCCCAGCATTTT
cdr3_aa: CASSPPGTGTGNQPQHF
clone_size: -
d_call: TRBD1
j_call: TRBJ1-5
v_call: TRBV7-2

cdr3_nt: TGCAGCGTTCTACAGGGGGTAAACACCGGGGAGCTGTTTTTT
cdr3_aa: CSVLQGVNTGELFF
clone_size: many
d_call: TRBD1
j_call: TRBJ2-2
v_call: TRBV29-1

cdr3_nt: TGTGCCAGCAGCTCCTGGCTGGGGTTTGGTGGCTACACCTTC
cdr3_aa: CASSSWLGFGGYTF
clone_size: few
d_call: -
j_call: TRBJ1-2
v_call: TRBV7-9

cdr3_nt: TGTGCCAGTAGTTACAGGGGCCTAACTAATGAAAAACTGTTTTTT
cdr3_aa: CASSYRGLTNEKLFF
clone_size: -
d_call: TRBD1
j_call: TRBJ1-4
v_call: TRBV19

cdr3_nt: TGCGCCAGCAGCTTGGGGGGCGCTACCGACACCATATATTTT
cdr3_aa: CASSLGGATDTIYF
clone_size: many
d_call: -
j_call: TRBJ1-3
v_call: TRBV5-1

cdr3_nt: TGCGCCAGCAGTGAGAACCGATTCTCTGGAAACACCATATATTTT
cdr3_aa: CASSENRFSGNTIYF
clone_size: -
d_call: -
j_call: TRBJ1-3
v_call: TRBV10-2

cdr3_nt: TGCGCCAGCAGCTTGAAACGGACACCCGGGAACGAGCAGTACTTC
cdr3_aa: CASSLKRTPGNEQYF
clone_size: many
d_call: -
j_call: TRBJ2-7
v_call: TRBV5-1

cdr3_nt: TGCAGTCCCGTGCGGGGTCAGGGGAGAGGGAACATGAACACTGAAGCTTTCTTT
cdr3_aa: CSPVRGQGRGNMNTEAFF
clone_size: few
d_call: -
j_call: TRBJ1-1
v_call: TRBV20-1

cdr3_nt: TGCGCCAGCAGCCAGGGGGCTTCTGGCTACACCTTC
cdr3_aa: CASSQGASGYTF
clone_size: few
d_call: -
j_call: TRBJ1-2
v_call: TRBV4-1

cdr3_nt: TGTGCCAGCAGCCAAGTTTGGGACAGGGAATCTATACCCTATGACTACACCTTC
cdr3_aa: CASSQVWDRESIPYDYTF
clone_size: -
d_call: TRBD1
j_call: TRBJ1-2
v_call: TRBV25-1

cdr3_nt: TGTGCCAGGGGTGCACAGGGGGCTTTGGGTAGGAACACTGAGGCTTTCTTT
cdr3_aa: CARGAQGALGRNTEAFF
clone_size: -
d_call: TRBD1
j_call: TRBJ1-1
v_call: TRBV7-9

cdr3_nt: TGTGCCAGCTCGCAGGGCTCGACCTATGGCTACACCTTC
cdr3_aa: CASSQGSTYGYTF
clone_size: many
d_call: -
j_call: TRBJ1-2
v_call: TRBV7-6

cdr3_nt: TGTGCCAGCATGGTACAGGGTGACTACAATCAGCCCCAGCATTTT
cdr3_aa: CASMVQGDYNQPQHF
clone_size: many
d_call: -
j_call: TRBJ1-5
v_call: TRBV12-3/TRBV12-4

cdr3_nt: TGCAGTGCTAGAGACCTAGCGGGCGATATCTACGAGCAGTACTTC
cdr3_aa: CSARDLAGDIYEQYF
clone_size: -
d_call: TRBD2
j_call: TRBJ2-7
v_call: TRBV20-1

cdr3_nt: TGCGCCAGCAGCCAAGTCCTGGGAGATACGCAGTATTTT
cdr3_aa: CASSQVLGDTQYF
clone_size: -
d_call: -
j_call: TRBJ2-3
v_call: TRBV11-2

cdr3_nt: TGCGCCAGCAGTGACGGGAGGGGGGCCTACGTCCTGACTTTC
cdr3_aa: CASSDGRGAYVLTF
clone_size: once
d_call: TRBD2
j_call: TRBJ2-6
v_call: TRBV10-2

cdr3_nt: TGTGCCAGCGGCCTCACAGGGGGGTGGGATCAGCCCCAGCATTTT
cdr3_aa: CASGLTGGWDQPQHF
clone_size: -
d_call: TRBD1
j_call: TRBJ1-5
v_call: TRBV2

cdr3_nt: TGTGCCAGCAGTGACCAGCGGGAGCAGTTCTTC
cdr3_aa: CASSDQREQFF
clone_size: -
d_call: -
j_call: TRBJ2-1
v_call: TRBV25-1

cdr3_nt: TGTGCCAGCAGTGAATTAAATAGCAATCAGCCCCAGCATTTT
cdr3_aa: CASSELNSNQPQHF
clone_size: -
d_call: -
j_call: TRBJ1-5
v_call: TRBV6-6

cdr3_nt: TGTGCCAGCGTTGAAGACCTGGGCACTGAAGCTTTCTTT
cdr3_aa: CASVEDLGTEAFF
clone_size: -
d_call: -
j_call: TRBJ1-1
v_call: TRBV2

cdr3_nt: TGTGCCAGCAGCCCTTCGGGTATCGGAGGGGAGCAGTACTTC
cdr3_aa: CASSPSGIGGEQYF
clone_size: many
d_call: -
j_call: TRBJ2-7
v_call: TRBV7-2

cdr3_nt: TGTGCCACCAGTCGCTCTGAAGGGACCGGGGCCAACGTCCTGACTTTC
cdr3_aa: CATSRSEGTGANVLTF
clone_size: -
d_call: -
j_call: TRBJ2-6
v_call: TRBV24-1

cdr3_nt: TGTGCCATCAGTCGGGGGGGGGTAGGTGAAGCTTTCTTT
cdr3_aa: CAISRGGVGEAFF
clone_size: -
d_call: -
j_call: TRBJ1-1
v_call: TRBV10-3

cdr3_nt: TGTGCCAGCAGCTTGGCCACAGGGGGCTCCAATTCACCCCTCCACTTT
cdr3_aa: CASSLATGGSNSPLHF
clone_size: many
d_call: TRBD1
j_call: TRBJ1-6
v_call: TRBV5-6

cdr3_nt: TGCAGCGTGGGCCAAACAGGGGCTGGAAACACCATATATTTT
cdr3_aa: CSVGQTGAGNTIYF
clone_size: many
d_call: TRBD1
j_call: TRBJ1-3
v_call: TRBV29-1

cdr3_nt: TGTGCCAGCAGCTTAAGGCAGGGTCGGGGTCAGCCCCCAGAGACCCAGTACTTC
cdr3_aa: CASSLRQGRGQPPETQYF
clone_size: -
d_call: -
j_call: TRBJ2-5
v_call: TRBV5-6

cdr3_nt: TGTGCCAGCAGAAAGGGTAACTTACAAGAGACCCAGTACTTC
cdr3_aa: CASRKGNLQETQYF
clone_size: -
d_call: -
j_call: TRBJ2-5
v_call: TRBV6-5

cdr3_nt: TGTGCCAGCAGTGAATATACCGGGGAGCAGTACTTC
cdr3_aa: CASSEYTGEQYF
clone_size: -
d_call: -
j_call: TRBJ2-7
v_call: TRBV2

cdr3_nt: TGTGCCATCAGTTCTACCGGGGGACAGCCCCAGCATTTT
cdr3_aa: CAISSTGGQPQHF
clone_size: few
d_call: -
j_call: TRBJ1-5
v_call: TRBV10-3

cdr3_nt: TGTGCCAGCAGTCCCTGGTCGGGAGTTAACGAGCAGTACTTC
cdr3_aa: CASSPWSGVNEQYF
clone_size: many
d_call: -
j_call: TRBJ2-7
v_call: TRBV12-3/TRBV12-4

cdr3_nt: TGTGCCAGCAAAATTATAAACACTGAAGCTTTCTTT
cdr3_aa: CASKIINTEAFF
clone_size: many
d_call: -
j_call: TRBJ1-1
v_call: TRBV2

cdr3_nt: TGTGCCAGCAGCCCCACAGGACTTGAAGCTTTCTTT
cdr3_aa: CASSPTGLEAFF
clone_size: -
d_call: -
j_call: TRBJ1-1
v_call: TRBV5-6

cdr3_nt: TGTGCCAGCAGTTCGCGACAGGCATGGAGCAATCAGCCCCAGCATTTT
cdr3_aa: CASSSRQAWSNQPQHF
clone_size: many
d_call: -
j_call: TRBJ1-5
v_call: TRBV5-6

cdr3_nt: TGTGCCAGCAGTGAAACCGGTAGGGCCCACGAGCAGAACTTC
cdr3_aa: CASSETGRAHEQNF
clone_size: -
d_call: -
j_call: TRBJ2-7
v_call: TRBV25-1

cdr3_nt: TGCAGTGCTAGAGCCACCGACCTGGGACAGGCTAACTATGGCTACACCTTC
cdr3_aa: CSARATDLGQANYGYTF
clone_size: many
d_call: TRBD1
j_call: TRBJ1-2
v_call: TRBV20-1

cdr3_nt: TGTGCCAGCAGCTTTGGGACACCAGCCCCTAATGAAAAACTGTTTTTT
cdr3_aa: CASSFGTPAPNEKLFF
clone_size: many
d_call: -
j_call: TRBJ1-4
v_call: TRBV14

cdr3_nt: TGTGCCATCAGTCGGACGGACAGCACAGATACGCAGTATTTT
cdr3_aa: CAISRTDSTDTQYF
clone_size: -
d_call: -
j_call: TRBJ2-3
v_call: TRBV10-3

cdr3_nt: TGTGCCAGCAAGGACAGGGGACAAGAGACCCAGTACTTC
cdr3_aa: CASKDRGQETQYF
clone_size: many
d_call: TRBD1
j_call: TRBJ2-5
v_call: TRBV6-6

cdr3_nt: TGTGCCAGCAGCACGGGACAGGGGGCTGGCTACACCTTC
cdr3_aa: CASSTGQGAGYTF
clone_size: few
d_call: TRBD1
j_call: TRBJ1-2
v_call: TRBV7-9

cdr3_nt: TGCAGTGCTAGAGGGACTAGGGGGGAAGAGACCCAGTACTTC
cdr3_aa: CSARGTRGEETQYF
clone_size: many
d_call: -
j_call: TRBJ2-5
v_call: TRBV20-1